Presented here are 19 T cell receptor beta chains from one specimen sequenced in a study of early T cells in non-severe SARS-CoV-2 infection. MiXCR was run by TCRdb on the 5' RACE reads, yielding one entry per CDR3 protein. Of 66,000 or so distinct CDR3 sequences in the sample, roughly an eighth are singletons; the top ten hold roughly 8.3%. The specimen was whole blood. The receptors derive from an adult who was a healthcare worker with PCR-confirmed SARS-CoV-2 infection or an uninfected control (not recorded which).

In its sample, this clonotype was seen many times. This chain uses TRBV15 with TRBJ1-5; the match to TRBD1 covers 7 bases. Germline-derived CDR1 and CDR2 are LNHNV and YYDKDF (reference sequence). V was pared by 0 bases and J by 3 bases, with 8 bases of the junction left unmatched. The CDR3 totals 17 residues. The CDR3 DNA sequence: TGTGCCACCAGCAGAGATCCAGGACAGGAATTCAATCAGCCCCAGCATTTT. Its translation is CATSRDPGQEFNQPQHF.

As concerns this clonotype: The junction does not match germline at one end; this may be a read error. This chain links TRBV11-2 with TRBJ2-2; tentatively, D is TRBD2 (6 bases). The CDR3 extends over 13 amino acids. The V gene's germline CDR1 is SGHAT and CDR2 FQNNGV. The CDR3 loop is CASKGGYTEELFF. CDR3 sequence (DNA): TGTGCCAGCAAGGGAGGTTACACCGAGGAGCTGTTTTTT.

Regarding this clonotype: Possible read error: a much larger clone is one base away. The chain has TRBV10-3 and TRBJ2-1, with D tentatively TRBD1 (5 bases). This CDR3 region has 19 residues. Deletions cut 3 bases from V and 0 bases from J, with 21 bases between. Germline values: CDR1 ENHRY, CDR2 SYGVKD. Here the CDR3 DNA reads TGTGCCATCAGTGATAGAGTCAAACAGGCGGAAAGCTCCTACAATGAGCAGTTCTTC. This encodes CAISDRVKQAESSYNEQFF.

This clonotype was detected only a few times. The V call is TRBV2, the J call TRBJ1-5, with D uncertain. Germline CDR1 reads SNHLY; CDR2 reads FYNNEI. V was shortened by 7 bases and J by 3 bases, with 16 bases between the two germline ends. The CDR3 is made up of 15 amino acids. The CDR3 loop is CASTEGQRLNQPQHF. The CDR3 DNA reads TGTGCCAGCACCGAAGGTCAGAGACTCAATCAGCCCCAGCATTTT.

The table lists this clonotype with a few counts. This chain connects TRBV6-2 or TRBV6-3 to TRBJ2-7, with D uncertain. The CDR3 consists of 11 residues. The germline V and J ends were trimmed by 6 bases and 6 bases, with 9 bases remaining between them. The germline gives CDR1 MNHEY, CDR2 SVGEGT. CDR3 DNA sequence: TGTGCCAGCAGCTCCCGGGTCGAGCAGTACTTC. It encodes CASSSRVEQYF.

This clonotype was seen once. This chain uses TRBV7-2 with TRBJ2-6; D gene ambiguous. In germline, CDR1 is SGHTA, CDR2 FQGNSA. The germline V and J ends were trimmed by 4 bases and 3 bases, with 10 bases remaining between them. The CDR3 is 15 amino acids. The DNA of the CDR3 is TGTGCCAGCAGCTCCCCTCTGGGTGGGGCCAACGTCCTGACTTTC. It specifies CASSSPLGGANVLTF.

The genes are TRBV28 and TRBJ2-1; 8 bases are a match to TRBD2. The trim removed 2 bases at V and 5 bases at J, leaving 5 bases unmatched. Per the germline V gene, CDR1 is MDHEN and CDR2 is SYDVKM. There are 15 residues in the CDR3. The CDR3 DNA reads TGTGCCAGCAGTTTAATACTAGCGGCTAACAATGAGCAGTTCTTC. Amino acids: CASSLILAANNEQFF.

The V gene is TRBV29-1, the J gene TRBJ2-7; D might be TRBD1 (5 bases). The CDR3 has 11 residues. Germline CDR1 and CDR2: SQVTM and ANQGSEA. The V and J ends lost 7 bases and 5 bases respectively, with 12 bases between them. The chain's CDR3 is CSGNLGHEQYF. In DNA form, the CDR3 reads TGCAGCGGCAACTTGGGGCACGAGCAGTACTTC.

The V call is TRBV7-9, the J call TRBJ1-5, with TRBD1 as a possible D gene (5 bases). This CDR3 has 16 amino acids. The V gene lost 3 bases and the J gene lost 1 base, with 13 bases spanning the gap. Germline V gene lookup returns CDR1 SEHNR and CDR2 FQNEAQ (reference sequence). As DNA, the CDR3 is TGTGCCAGCAGCTTTTATGGGACTGGCAGCAATCAGCCCCAGCATTTT. Translated, it gives CASSFYGTGSNQPQHF.

The chain employs TRBV12-3 or TRBV12-4 and TRBJ2-7; D perhaps matches TRBD1 (6 bases). Between the trimmed V and J ends, which lost 6 bases and 6 bases, there was a span of 15 bases. There are 13 residues in the CDR3. The CDR3 spells CASSLDGRGEQYF. In nucleotides, the CDR3 is TGTGCCAGCAGCCTCGACGGCAGGGGCGAGCAGTACTTC.

This clonotype was detected many times. V usage is TRBV7-9 and J usage is TRBJ1-5; D might be TRBD1 (5 bases). This CDR3 is 13 amino acids long. Germline V gives CDR1 SEHNR, CDR2 FQNEAQ (reference sequence). Trimming took off 8 bases at V and 4 bases at J, with 12 bases between the two ends. CDR3 residues: CASEAGYNQPQHF. In DNA, the CDR3 is TGTGCCAGCGAGGCAGGGTATAATCAGCCCCAGCATTTT.

The V gene is TRBV2, the J gene TRBJ2-2; D is unresolved. The CDR3 is made up of 15 amino acids. Germline V lookup: CDR1 SNHLY, CDR2 FYNNEI. V lost 5 bases to trimming and J lost 1 base, with 11 bases between them. The chain's CDR3 is CASSPTMGNTGELFF. The CDR3 coding sequence is TGTGCCAGCAGTCCGACAATGGGGAACACCGGGGAGCTGTTTTTT.

This sequence joins TRBV5-1 and TRBJ2-1; 7 nucleotides agree with TRBD1. Losses at the gene ends were 4 bases for V and 4 bases for J; bases not matched to a gene: 8. Germline values: CDR1 SGHRS, CDR2 YFSETQ. This CDR3 comprises 15 residues. CDR3 in amino acids: CASSPDRADYNEQFF. The DNA of the CDR3 is TGCGCCAGCAGCCCCGACAGGGCAGATTACAATGAGCAGTTCTTC.

This clonotype was observed a handful of times. V is TRBV7-2 and J is TRBJ1-1, with 7 bases that match TRBD1. The CDR3 is made up of 14 amino acids. The junction had 9 bases not matched to a gene; V was cut back by 5 bases and J by 6 bases. The germline CDR1 and CDR2 sequences are SGHTA and FQGNSA. The CDR3 bases are TGTGCCAGCAGCATGACAGGGTCTGGGGCTGAAGCTTTCTTT. Translating it yields CASSMTGSGAEAFF. Filled out from reference TRBV7-2 and TRBJ1-1, the complete variable domain reads GAGVSQSPSNKVTEKGKDVELRCDPISGHTALYWYRQSLGQGLEFLIYFQGNSAPDKSGLPSDRFSAERTGGSVSTLTIQRTQQEDSAVYLCASSMTGSGAEAFFGQGTRLTVV.

This clonotype was seen more than once but under ten times. This chain links TRBV7-6 with TRBJ2-7; 11 positions match TRBD2. The CDR3 spans 15 residues. Germline trimming cut 2 bases from V and 5 bases from J; bases unmatched to any gene: 5. From germline, CDR1 is SGHVS and CDR2 FNYEAQ. CDR3 loop: CASSLLAGGPNEQYF. CDR3 nucleotide sequence: TGTGCCAGCAGCTTATTAGCGGGAGGGCCCAACGAGCAGTACTTC.

This sequence joins TRBV29-1 and TRBJ2-1; D gene uncertain. The CDR3 is 17 residues long. Germline V gene lookup returns CDR1 SQVTM and CDR2 ANQGSEA. The V gene lost 4 bases and the J gene lost 0 bases, with 19 bases spanning the gap. The CDR3: CSVVTRKQRSSYNEQFF. CDR3 nucleotides: TGCAGCGTTGTGACCCGAAAACAGCGCAGCTCCTACAATGAGCAGTTCTTC.

This clonotype appeared many times. The chain links TRBV28 to TRBJ1-1, with D unclear. Trimming cost V 5 bases and J 9 bases, with 19 bases left between them. The CDR3 has 14 residues. CDR1 and CDR2 (germline): MDHEN, SYDVKM. CDR3 in DNA: TGTGCCAGCAGTCCACGCGGGGTACGGATCAAAGCTTTCTTT. This codes for CASSPRGVRIKAFF.

This clonotype has a handful of counts. This chain links TRBV27 with TRBJ2-3; TRBD2 might be the D (6 bases). V gave up 2 bases and J gave up 2 bases, with 17 bases separating them. CDR1 MNHEY and CDR2 SMNVEV come from the germline V gene (reference sequence). The CDR3 sequence is 17 residues long. This CDR3 is CASSLRGRNPFTDTQYF. The CDR3 region has the DNA TGTGCCAGCAGTTTACGGGGGAGAAATCCCTTCACAGATACGCAGTATTTT.

The rearrangement joins TRBV20-1 to TRBJ1-5; 7 nucleotides align to TRBD1. This CDR3 contains 16 residues. V trimming: 5 bases; J trimming: 3 bases; junction bases outside the gene matches: 13. CDR1 is DFQATT and CDR2 is SNEGSKA in the germline V gene (reference sequence). The CDR3: CSAYPDRAGDNQPQHF. The CDR3 nucleotides read TGCAGTGCTTACCCAGACAGGGCCGGGGACAATCAGCCCCAGCATTTT.